This TCR beta chain is from a study of blood T cell repertoires in COVID-19. Turning to the study itself: Both acute and convalescent COVID-19 samples were obtained from the United States, Italy and Spain.

Germline lookup yields CDR1 ENHRY and CDR2 SYGVKD. CDR3 length: 18 residues. V was clipped by 1 base and J by 2 bases; unmatched bases: 10. Libraries were prepared by immunoSEQ multiplex PCR; TCRdb keeps only in-frame clonotypes and omits some of them. Of fewer than 250,000 clones in the sample, about 90% were seen once. This sequence was found in a man aged 50-59 years who had been exposed to COVID-19. The sample consisted of PBMCs or T cells enriched from blood (not recorded which). This chain connects TRBV10-3 to TRBJ2-5, with 10 bases fitting TRBD2. CDR3 sequence: CAISELLAGRGEQETQYF. Written as DNA, the CDR3 is TGTGCCATCAGTGAGTTACTAGCGGGGCGGGGTGAGCAAGAGACCCAGTACTTC.